The 25 T cell receptor beta chains below come from one sample, sequenced in a study of blood T cells in healthy people across ages. Then a second PCR, running about 7 to 11 cycles, was carried out with a sample-barcoded 5' primer and a J-beta primer mix. One entry per CDR3 protein results from TCRdb running MiXCR on the 5' RACE reads. The sample carries about 900,000 distinct CDR3 sequences, around two thirds recorded once. Sequenced input: blood. Source of these receptors: a man under 40 in good health.

This clonotype was counted between two and nine times. The rearrangement uses TRBV20-1 and TRBJ1-6; 11 nucleotides match TRBD1. This CDR3 contains 15 residues. The trim removed 0 bases at V and 8 bases at J, leaving 3 bases unmatched. The germline V gene encodes CDR1 DFQATT and CDR2 SNEGSKA (reference sequence). The CDR3 DNA sequence: TGCAGTGCTAGAGATGCGGGACAGGGGGATTCACCCCTCCACTTT. It specifies CSARDAGQGDSPLHF.

On this clonotype: A junction boundary mismatches the germline segment, possibly from a read error. This chain connects TRBV10-3 to TRBJ2-6, with 9 positions matching TRBD2. Germline CDR1 is ENHRY and CDR2 is SYGVKD. The CDR3 has 18 amino acids. CDR3 in amino acids: CAITQRGDPYSGANVPTF. The CDR3 nucleotides read TGTGCCATCACCCAGCGGGGGGACCCATACTCTGGGGCCAACGTCCCGACTTTC.

This chain joins TRBV27 and TRBJ1-2; D is undetermined. Deletions cut 2 bases from V and 3 bases from J, with 7 bases between. Germline assignment: CDR1 MNHEY and CDR2 SMNVEV (reference sequence). The CDR3 has 13 residues. CDR3 region: CASSLAMDYGYTF. The CDR3, as DNA: TGTGCCAGCAGTTTAGCCATGGACTATGGCTACACCTTC.

V is TRBV11-2 and J is TRBJ2-4; a possible D gene is TRBD2 (5 bases). The germline CDR1 and CDR2 sequences are SGHAT and FQNNGV. With 3 bases removed from V and 5 bases from J, the gap between germline ends came to 11 bases. This CDR3 comprises 14 residues. The CDR3 DNA follows: TGTGCCAGCAGCTTCGGGCAGAGGGAAAACATTCAGTACTTC. Its translation is CASSFGQRENIQYF.

J is TRBJ2-3 and V is TRBV7-3; D might be TRBD1 (6 bases). V shed 2 bases and J shed 4 bases, with 13 bases lying between them. CDR1 and CDR2 (germline): SGHTA, FQGTGA. The CDR3 is 15 amino acids. The CDR3 bases are TGTGCCAGCAGCTTAGGGGCAGGGGTTCCAGATACGCAGTATTTT. Protein sequence: CASSLGAGVPDTQYF.

The chain carries TRBV5-1 and TRBJ2-5; 7 nucleotides match TRBD1. CDR1 SGHRS and CDR2 YFSETQ come from the germline V gene. The CDR3 totals 18 residues. J was trimmed by 3 bases and V by 2 bases; bases with no gene match: 16. The CDR3 loop reads CASSFLLSRDRKEETQYF. Written as DNA, the CDR3 is TGCGCCAGCAGCTTTCTTCTCAGCCGGGACAGAAAGGAAGAGACCCAGTACTTC.

This CDR3 is CASSQDSGGCEQYF. CDR3 nucleotides: TGCGCCAGCAGCCAAGATTCCGGGGGCTGCGAGCAGTACTTC. The chain links TRBV4-3 to TRBJ2-7; D may match TRBD1 or TRBD2 (6 bases each). This CDR3 has 14 amino acids. CDR1 is LGHNA and CDR2 is YSLEER in the germline V gene. V lost 0 bases, J lost 6 bases, and 12 bases lay in between.

The chain is built from TRBV12-3 or TRBV12-4 and TRBJ2-1; TRBD1 agrees at 12 bases. The trim removed 6 bases at V and 6 bases at J, leaving 15 bases unmatched. CDR3 length: 18 residues. The CDR3 spells CASSRRRGTGGYGNEQFF. CDR3 nucleotides: TGTGCCAGCAGCCGCAGAAGAGGGACAGGGGGCTATGGCAATGAGCAGTTCTTC.

The chain is built from TRBV4-1 and TRBJ2-7, with D unclear. The last part of the DNA fits TRBJ2-5 better; the J call may be wrong. This CDR3 comprises 14 residues. Per the germline V gene, CDR1 is MGHRA and CDR2 is YSYEKL. In DNA, the CDR3 is TGCGCCAGCAGCCAAGTTGACAAAAAAGAGACCCAGTACTTC. It yields the protein CASSQVDKKETQYF.

The rearrangement uses TRBV29-1 and TRBJ1-1, with D tentatively TRBD1 (6 bases). CDR3 size: 12 residues. CDR1 SQVTM and CDR2 ANQGSEA come from the germline V gene. With 6 bases removed from V and 2 bases from J, the gap between germline ends came to 10 bases. The CDR3, as DNA: TGCAGCGTGTGGACAGTAAACACTGAAGCTTTCTTT. It codes for CSVWTVNTEAFF.

A note on this clonotype: The junction differs from germline at one of its ends, possibly a read error. This chain links TRBV5-1 with TRBJ2-1; D unclear. Germline-derived CDR1 and CDR2 are SGHRS and YFSETQ. The CDR3 length is 16 residues. CDR3 coding DNA: TGCGCCAGCAGTTTAGAGGCTTTGAGCTCCTACGATGAGCAGTTCTTC. This translates into CASSLEALSSYDEQFF.

The chain has TRBV27 and TRBJ1-2, with D uncertain. Germline values: CDR1 MNHEY, CDR2 SMNVEV (reference sequence). CDR3 length equals 13 residues. Trimming pared 5 bases from V and 1 base from J, leaving 8 bases between. CDR3 nucleotides: TGTGCCAGCAGTGGATCCGATAACTATGGCTACACCTTC. Protein product: CASSGSDNYGYTF.

V is TRBV28 and J is TRBJ1-1; tentative D call: TRBD1 (6 bases). Germline CDR1 and CDR2: MDHEN and SYDVKM. The V end was cut by 2 bases, the J end by 8 bases, with 15 bases between. The CDR3 totals 14 residues. The CDR3 nucleotides read TGTGCCAGCAGTTTAGGGACACCCCCCGGGGAAGCTTTCTTT. It codes for CASSLGTPPGEAFF.

This clonotype was detected only a few times. The chain joins TRBV7-2 to TRBJ2-5; D may be TRBD1 (5 bases). Germline CDR1 and CDR2: SGHTA and FQGNSA. V dropped 4 bases and J dropped 7 bases, with 13 bases sitting between them. This CDR3 region has 13 residues. CDR3 nucleotides: TGTGCCAGCAGCTCGGACCAGGGCGGGACCCAGTACTTC. Residues: CASSSDQGGTQYF.

The rearrangement links TRBV18 to TRBJ2-4, with 9 bases fitting TRBD1. Judging by the DNA end, TRBJ2-5 fits better; the J call may be wrong. Germline lookup yields CDR1 KGHSH and CDR2 LQKENI. The CDR3 length is 15 residues. CDR3 loop: CASSSDRGLHETQYF. In DNA form, the CDR3 reads TGTGCCAGCTCATCCGACAGGGGGTTGCATGAGACCCAGTACTTC.

The rearrangement uses TRBV2 and TRBJ2-5; TRBD1 agrees at 11 bases. The CDR3 loop spans 15 amino acids. V trimming: 7 bases; J trimming: 5 bases; junction bases outside the gene matches: 9. CDR1 and CDR2 from the germline V gene are SNHLY and FYNNEI. CDR3 region: CASTFWTGGSETQYF. Here the CDR3 DNA reads TGTGCCAGCACATTTTGGACAGGGGGCTCGGAGACCCAGTACTTC.

The rearrangement uses TRBV7-9 and TRBJ2-3; TRBD1 might be the D (5 bases). Germline V gives CDR1 SEHNR, CDR2 FQNEAQ (reference sequence). The CDR3 sequence is 19 residues long. V was pared by 2 bases and J by 4 bases, with 25 bases between. CDR3 region: CASSLQLTGPTVLPDTQYF. CDR3 DNA: TGTGCCAGCAGCTTACAGTTAACAGGCCCCACCGTCTTGCCAGATACGCAGTATTTT.

This sequence joins TRBV6-2 or TRBV6-3 and TRBJ2-3; 10 bases map to TRBD2. J lost 4 bases, V lost 7 bases, and 5 bases had no gene match. Germline V gene data show CDR1 as MNHEY and CDR2 as SVGEGT. This CDR3 contains 14 residues. This CDR3 is CASNQAGGSDTQYF. The CDR3 DNA is TGTGCCAGCAACCAAGCGGGGGGGTCAGATACGCAGTATTTT.

This clonotype appeared once. The chain uses TRBV6-2 or TRBV6-3 and TRBJ1-4, with D possibly TRBD1 on 5 matching bases. Trimming removed 7 bases from V and 11 bases from J, with 14 bases in between. The CDR3 length is 12 residues. Germline V gives CDR1 MNHEY, CDR2 SVGEGT. The CDR3 spells CASTQRWGKLFF. The CDR3 DNA follows: TGTGCCAGCACCCAGAGGTGGGGGAAACTGTTTTTT.

This clonotype appeared once. The V and J genes are TRBV5-1 and TRBJ2-7; D is unresolved. CDR1 SGHRS and CDR2 YFSETQ come from the germline V gene. Trimming removed 3 bases at V and 6 bases at J, with 22 bases between. The CDR3 is made up of 16 amino acids. CDR3 coding DNA: TGCGCCAGCAGCTCCGGCGTGAGACAAGAGAGCTCCGAGCAGTACTTC. As protein: CASSSGVRQESSEQYF. Filled out from reference TRBV5-1 and TRBJ2-7, the complete variable domain reads KAGVTQTPRYLIKTRGQQVTLSCSPISGHRSVSWYQQTPGQGLQFLFEYFSETQRNKGNFPGRFSGRQFSNSRSEMNVSTLELGDSALYLCASSSGVRQESSEQYFGPGTRLTVT.

The rearrangement links TRBV7-2 to TRBJ2-5; D ambiguous. The germline V gene encodes CDR1 SGHTA and CDR2 FQGNSA. V lost 5 bases to trimming and J lost 4 bases, with 8 bases between them. The CDR3 runs to 12 residues. As DNA, the CDR3 is TGTGCCAGCAGCCCGACGATAGAGACCCAGTACTTC. It specifies CASSPTIETQYF.

This chain joins TRBV20-1 and TRBJ1-2; D not resolved. V shed 5 bases and J shed 0 bases, with 10 bases lying between them. This CDR3 comprises 13 residues. CDR1 and CDR2 (germline): DFQATT, SNEGSKA (reference sequence). The CDR3 loop reads CSALDGANYGYTF. Here the CDR3 DNA reads TGCAGTGCTTTGGACGGAGCTAACTATGGCTACACCTTC.

V gene TRBV6-2 or TRBV6-3 combines with J gene TRBJ1-2; D is perhaps TRBD1 (5 bases). CDR3 length equals 14 residues. Trimming took 2 bases from V and 4 from J, leaving 11 bases between them. CDR1 is MNHEY, CDR2 SVGEGT, per germline. The CDR3 is CASSYTPDSYGYTF. The CDR3 bases are TGTGCCAGCAGTTACACTCCCGACAGCTATGGCTACACCTTC.

The chain combines TRBV12-3 or TRBV12-4 with TRBJ2-1; D gene uncertain. CDR3 length: 12 amino acids. Deletions cut 6 bases from V and 13 bases from J, with 16 bases between. DNA of the CDR3: TGTGCCAGCAGCCGTGATACGGTAGGACAGTTCTTC. Translated: CASSRDTVGQFF.

This clonotype was found once. The chain is built from TRBV6-2 or TRBV6-3 and TRBJ2-4; weak D call: TRBD2 (5 bases). Per the germline V gene, CDR1 is MNHEY and CDR2 is SVGEGT. The CDR3 has 11 amino acids. The germline V and J ends were trimmed by 6 bases and 12 bases, with 12 bases remaining between them. The CDR3 reads CASSAGVTQYF. The CDR3 nucleotides are TGTGCCAGCAGCGCCGGGGTAACTCAGTACTTC.